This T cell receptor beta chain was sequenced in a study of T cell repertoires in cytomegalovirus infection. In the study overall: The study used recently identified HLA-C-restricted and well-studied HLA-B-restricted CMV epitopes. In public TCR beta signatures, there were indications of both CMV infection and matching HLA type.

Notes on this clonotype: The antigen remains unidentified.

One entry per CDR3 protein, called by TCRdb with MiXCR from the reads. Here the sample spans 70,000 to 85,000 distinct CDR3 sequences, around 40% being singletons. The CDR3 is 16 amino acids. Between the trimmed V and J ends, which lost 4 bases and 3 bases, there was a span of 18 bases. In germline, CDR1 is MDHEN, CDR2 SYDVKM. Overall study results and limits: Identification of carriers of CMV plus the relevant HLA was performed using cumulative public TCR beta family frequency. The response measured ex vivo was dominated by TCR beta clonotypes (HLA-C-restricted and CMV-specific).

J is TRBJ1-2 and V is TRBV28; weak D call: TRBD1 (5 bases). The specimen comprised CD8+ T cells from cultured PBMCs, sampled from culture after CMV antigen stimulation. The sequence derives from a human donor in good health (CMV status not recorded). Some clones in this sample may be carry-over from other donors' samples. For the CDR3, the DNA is TGTGCCAGCAGTTACCGAGAGGGGAGGTTAGACTATGGCTACACCTTC. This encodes CASSYREGRLDYGYTF.